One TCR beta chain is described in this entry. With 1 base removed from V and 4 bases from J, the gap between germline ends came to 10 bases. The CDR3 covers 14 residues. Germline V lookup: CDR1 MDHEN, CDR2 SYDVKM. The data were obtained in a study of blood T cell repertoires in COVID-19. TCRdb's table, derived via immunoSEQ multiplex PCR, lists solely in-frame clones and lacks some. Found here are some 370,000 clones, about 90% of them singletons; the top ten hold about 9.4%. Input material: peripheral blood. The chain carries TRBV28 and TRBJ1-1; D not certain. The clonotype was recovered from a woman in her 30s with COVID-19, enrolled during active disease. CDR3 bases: TGTGCCAGCAGTTTATTGAGGCGGAGCACTGAAGCTTTCTTT. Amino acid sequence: CASSLLRRSTEAFF.